This T cell receptor beta chain comes out of a study of tumor-infiltrating lymphocytes in oesophageal squamous cell carcinoma. Ten or more counts support this clonotype. A much larger clonotype is one base distant, so this may be a read error. TCRdb analysed the PCR reads with MiXCR anew, one entry per CDR3 protein. The sample carries around 12,000 distinct CDR3 sequences, 50% to 60% recorded once. J was trimmed by 7 bases and V by 6 bases; bases with no gene match: 6. CDR3 length: 13 residues. This TCR was recovered from a female donor with esophageal squamous cell carcinoma. The J gene is TRBJ2-7, the V gene TRBV12-3 or TRBV12-4; 10 nucleotides line up with TRBD2. Sequenced input: esophageal tumor tissue. CDR3 DNA sequence: TGTGCCAGCAGGCCCGGGACTAGCGTTGAGCAGTACTTC. Amino acid sequence: CASRPGTSVEQYF.